The 24 T cell receptor beta chains listed next were all sequenced from one sample in a study of PD-L1 blockade in urothelial cancer. Assay: immunoSEQ multiplex PCR; the TCRdb copy retains only in-frame clones and omits some. The sample carries 95,000 to 130,000 clones, around 89% recorded once. Time point described: peripheral blood 6 weeks after treatment start. The sequencing here drew on PBMCs, taken around atezolizumab (anti-PD-L1) treatment. These receptors were taken from a man aged 55 to 70 with urothelial cancer.

The CDR3 DNA follows: TGCGCCAGCAGCTTATCAGGGGCCGCTGGAAACACCATATATTTT. This gives the protein CASSLSGAAGNTIYF. This chain links TRBV5-1 with TRBJ1-3; D might be TRBD1 (6 bases). Trimming removed 2 bases from V and 2 bases from J, with 11 bases in between. This CDR3 spans 15 amino acids. The V gene's germline CDR1 is SGHRS and CDR2 YFSETQ.

CDR3 bases: TGTGCCAGCAGCCGGCAGAGGTCGACTAATGAAAAACTGTTTTTT. Protein product: CASSRQRSTNEKLFF. The chain is built from TRBV5-6 and TRBJ1-4; D ambiguous. Germline CDR1 and CDR2: SGHDT and YYEEEE. V was clipped by 4 bases and J by 2 bases, with 12 bases between them. The CDR3 is made up of 15 amino acids.

The V gene is TRBV28, the J gene TRBJ1-2; 11 nucleotides line up with TRBD1. Germline CDR1 is MDHEN and CDR2 is SYDVKM. V lost 5 bases, J lost 0 bases, and 5 bases stayed unmatched. The CDR3 runs 16 residues. This chain's CDR3 is CASSQPGQGANYGYTF. CDR3 nucleotides: TGTGCCAGCAGTCAACCGGGACAGGGGGCTAACTATGGCTACACCTTC.

The chain is built from TRBV5-6 and TRBJ2-7; 7 bases line up with TRBD1. Looked up from germline, CDR1 is SGHDT and CDR2 is YYEEEE. The V gene end was trimmed by 0 bases and the J gene end by 2 bases; junction bases not matched to a gene: 5. This CDR3 has 15 amino acids. The CDR3 reads CASSLVRDSTYEQYF. For the CDR3, the DNA is TGTGCCAGCAGCTTGGTCCGGGACAGTACCTACGAGCAGTACTTC.

The rearrangement links TRBV6-5 to TRBJ2-7, with TRBD1 as a possible D gene (5 bases). V lost 7 bases to trimming and J lost 5 bases, with 12 bases between them. Germline CDR1 MNHEY, CDR2 SVGAGI. The CDR3 is 12 amino acids. The CDR3 here is CASTWGADEQYF. CDR3 DNA: TGTGCCAGCACCTGGGGCGCTGACGAGCAGTACTTC.

This chain uses TRBV18 with TRBJ1-6; D may be TRBD1 (6 bases). CDR1 and CDR2 (germline): KGHSH, LQKENI. V was cut by 2 bases and J by 9 bases, with 14 bases left in between. This CDR3 spans 15 amino acids. The CDR3 region has the DNA TGTGCCAGCTCACCAGCAAGTACAGGGACTTCACCCCTCCACTTT. Residues: CASSPASTGTSPLHF.

This chain joins TRBV25-1 and TRBJ2-7, with D tentatively TRBD1 (6 bases). Per germline, CDR1 MGHDK and CDR2 SYGVNS. This CDR3 has 12 amino acids. V lost 4 bases, J lost 4 bases, and 8 bases lay in between. The CDR3 DNA reads as TGTGCCAGCAGTGCACAGGGTTACGAGCAGTACTTC. The encoded protein is CASSAQGYEQYF.

CDR3 sequence: CASSFQGTYGYTF. For the CDR3, the DNA is TGTGCCAGCAGTTTTCAGGGCACCTATGGCTACACCTTC. This chain joins TRBV28 and TRBJ1-2; possible D gene TRBD1, 5 bases. CDR3 length: 13 residues. CDR1 and CDR2 (germline): MDHEN, SYDVKM. The V end was cut by 3 bases, the J end by 4 bases, with 9 bases between.

The genes are TRBV11-2 and TRBJ1-6, with D tentatively TRBD1 (5 bases). The CDR3 is 13 amino acids. With 3 bases removed from V and 10 bases from J, the gap between germline ends came to 10 bases. In germline, CDR1 is SGHAT, CDR2 FQNNGV. The CDR3 DNA reads TGTGCCAGCAGCTTCCGACAGTACTCACCCCTCCACTTT. Residues: CASSFRQYSPLHF.

The CDR3 is CANPKRERDNEQFF. Here the CDR3 DNA reads TGTGCCAACCCTAAGCGGGAGCGAGACAATGAGCAGTTCTTC. The V gene is TRBV2, the J gene TRBJ2-1, with TRBD2 matching 8 bases. The ends lost 10 bases at V and 5 bases at J; junction bases unmatched: 10. This CDR3 has 14 amino acids. Germline loops: CDR1 SNHLY, CDR2 FYNNEI. Looking up the rest from reference TRBV2 and TRBJ2-1 gives the full variable domain: EPEVTQTPSHQVTQMGQEVILRCVPISNHLYFYWYRQILGQKVEFLVSFYNNEISEKSEIFDDQFSVERPDGSNFTLKIRSTKLEDSAMYFCANPKRERDNEQFFGPGTRLTVL.

The chain is built from TRBV7-9 and TRBJ1-2; D is possibly TRBD1 (6 bases). The V end lost 7 bases, the J end lost 4 bases, and 22 bases lay between the germline ends. Germline lookup yields CDR1 SEHNR and CDR2 FQNEAQ (reference sequence). This CDR3 is built from 16 residues. The CDR3 nucleotides read TGTGCCAGCACCGAAGGGTCCGGGACAACGGGCTATGGCTACACCTTC. Translated, it gives CASTEGSGTTGYGYTF.

In this sample, this clone turned up once. The J gene is TRBJ2-3, the V gene TRBV6-1, with 7 bases identical to TRBD1. With 0 bases clipped from V and 4 bases from J, the junction kept 13 bases outside the gene matches. The CDR3 runs to 18 residues. CDR1 is MNHNS, CDR2 SASEGT, per germline. In DNA, the CDR3 is TGTGCCAGCAGTGAAGCGGATTGGGGTCAGGGGGAGTCAGATACGCAGTATTTT. Amino acids: CASSEADWGQGESDTQYF.

This clone was recorded only once. This chain connects TRBV27 to TRBJ2-7, with D maybe TRBD1 (6 bases). CDR3 length: 14 residues. The germline CDR1 and CDR2 sequences are MNHEY and SMNVEV (reference sequence). Trimming pared 6 bases from V and 3 bases from J, leaving 15 bases between. CDR3 in amino acids: CASRTRADSYEQYF. The CDR3 nucleotides read TGTGCCAGCAGGACGCGGGCGGACAGCTACGAGCAGTACTTC.

The gene calls are TRBV19 and TRBJ2-3, with TRBD2 matching 7 bases. The V gene end was trimmed by 11 bases and the J gene end by 2 bases; junction bases not matched to a gene: 7. Germline V gene data show CDR1 as LNHDA and CDR2 as SQIVND (reference sequence). CDR3 length equals 13 residues. For the CDR3, the DNA is TGTGCCGTTAATAGCGGGTCCACAGATACGCAGTATTTT. Protein: CAVNSGSTDTQYF. Using reference TRBV19 and TRBJ2-3 for the parts outside the CDR3, the full variable domain is DGGITQSPKYLFRKEGQNVTLSCEQNLNHDAMYWYRQDPGQGLRLIYYSQIVNDFQKGDIAEGYSVSREKKESFPLTVTSAQKNPTAFYLCAVNSGSTDTQYFGPGTRLTVL.

This chain links TRBV18 with TRBJ2-3, with TRBD2 as a possible D gene (6 bases). Germline V CDR1 and CDR2: KGHSH, LQKENI. Trimming took off 4 bases at V and 0 bases at J, with 26 bases between the two ends. The CDR3 runs to 20 residues. The CDR3: CASSLRRLRSSRGSTDTQYF. CDR3 sequence (DNA): TGTGCCAGCTCACTACGGCGGCTCAGGTCCTCGCGGGGCAGCACAGATACGCAGTATTTT.

In this sample, this clone turned up a few times. This chain connects TRBV6-5 to TRBJ1-6; D is undetermined. CDR3 length: 14 residues. Per germline, CDR1 MNHEY and CDR2 SVGAGI. V was trimmed by 7 bases and J by 4 bases, leaving 11 bases between them. CDR3 nucleotide sequence: TGTGCCAGCATGATGAGCCAATATAATTCACCCCTCCACTTT. Amino acid sequence: CASMMSQYNSPLHF.

The chain employs TRBV28 and TRBJ2-5; D is undetermined. V lost 3 bases and J 4 bases, leaving 12 bases between the germline ends. Germline lookup yields CDR1 MDHEN and CDR2 SYDVKM. The CDR3 loop spans 14 amino acids. The CDR3 region has the DNA TGTGCCAGCAGTTTTGACACGCTGGCAGAGACCCAGTACTTC. It codes for CASSFDTLAETQYF. The variable domain in full, completed from reference TRBV28 and TRBJ2-5, reads DVKVTQSSRYLVKRTGEKVFLECVQDMDHENMFWYRQDPGLGLRLIYFSYDVKMKEKGDIPEGYSVSREKKERFSLILESASTNQTSMYLCASSFDTLAETQYFGPGTRLLVL.

The chain joins TRBV5-1 to TRBJ2-5; a possible D gene is TRBD1 (6 bases). CDR1 is SGHRS, CDR2 YFSETQ, per germline. The CDR3 spans 15 residues. V lost 4 bases and J 2 bases, leaving 15 bases between the germline ends. In nucleotides, the CDR3 is TGCGCCAGCAGCGCAACAGGGATTACTCAAGAGACCCAGTACTTC. It is translated as CASSATGITQETQYF.

The rearrangement joins TRBV5-1 to TRBJ2-7; 9 bases map to TRBD1. The CDR3 sequence is 15 residues long. Germline trimming cut 0 bases from V and 7 bases from J; bases unmatched to any gene: 8. Germline CDR1 and CDR2: SGHRS and YFSETQ. The CDR3 sequence: CASSLGTGDSEEQYF. The CDR3 DNA reads as TGCGCCAGCAGCTTGGGGACAGGGGATTCAGAGGAGCAGTACTTC.

The chain links TRBV28 to TRBJ2-5; 8 nucleotides match TRBD1. The ends lost 6 bases at V and 5 bases at J; junction bases unmatched: 8. Germline assignment: CDR1 MDHEN and CDR2 SYDVKM. The CDR3 is 14 residues long. As DNA, the CDR3 is TGTGCCAGCAGCCCCCAGGGGGCCAAGGAGACCCAGTACTTC. It yields the protein CASSPQGAKETQYF. The full variable domain, rest sourced from reference TRBV28 and TRBJ2-5, is DVKVTQSSRYLVKRTGEKVFLECVQDMDHENMFWYRQDPGLGLRLIYFSYDVKMKEKGDIPEGYSVSREKKERFSLILESASTNQTSMYLCASSPQGAKETQYFGPGTRLLVL.

The rearrangement uses TRBV19 and TRBJ2-6; maybe TRBD1 (6 bases). Germline assignment: CDR1 LNHDA and CDR2 SQIVND (reference sequence). V shed 3 bases and J shed 3 bases, with 12 bases lying between them. The CDR3 totals 16 residues. The CDR3: CASSMQGSIGANVLTF. The CDR3 nucleotides are TGTGCCAGTAGTATGCAGGGGTCTATTGGGGCCAACGTCCTGACTTTC.

This clone was detected once. The V call is TRBV7-9, the J call TRBJ2-2; tentative D call: TRBD2 (6 bases). CDR1 SEHNR and CDR2 FQNEAQ come from the germline V gene (reference sequence). With 7 bases removed from V and 3 bases from J, the gap between germline ends came to 18 bases. The CDR3 length is 16 residues. CDR3: CASTVLGGRDTGELFF. The CDR3 DNA sequence: TGTGCCAGCACCGTTCTGGGAGGTCGTGACACCGGGGAGCTGTTTTTT.

The chain links TRBV10-3 to TRBJ1-2; 9 nucleotides line up with TRBD1. Germline loops: CDR1 ENHRY, CDR2 SYGVKD. This CDR3 contains 11 residues. V shed 4 bases and J 11 bases; nucleotides not matched to a gene: 2. CDR3 nucleotide sequence: TGTGCCATCAGTGGGGACAGGGTGTACACCTTC. It yields the protein CAISGDRVYTF.

V and J are TRBV6-5 and TRBJ1-5; D remains ambiguous. The ends were cut back, 5 bases at V and 2 bases at J, with 13 bases in the middle. Germline lookup yields CDR1 MNHEY and CDR2 SVGAGI. The CDR3 is made up of 15 amino acids. CDR3 nucleotides: TGTGCCAGCAGTATTGAGGGTAAGGGCAATCAGCCCCAGCATTTT. Translated: CASSIEGKGNQPQHF.